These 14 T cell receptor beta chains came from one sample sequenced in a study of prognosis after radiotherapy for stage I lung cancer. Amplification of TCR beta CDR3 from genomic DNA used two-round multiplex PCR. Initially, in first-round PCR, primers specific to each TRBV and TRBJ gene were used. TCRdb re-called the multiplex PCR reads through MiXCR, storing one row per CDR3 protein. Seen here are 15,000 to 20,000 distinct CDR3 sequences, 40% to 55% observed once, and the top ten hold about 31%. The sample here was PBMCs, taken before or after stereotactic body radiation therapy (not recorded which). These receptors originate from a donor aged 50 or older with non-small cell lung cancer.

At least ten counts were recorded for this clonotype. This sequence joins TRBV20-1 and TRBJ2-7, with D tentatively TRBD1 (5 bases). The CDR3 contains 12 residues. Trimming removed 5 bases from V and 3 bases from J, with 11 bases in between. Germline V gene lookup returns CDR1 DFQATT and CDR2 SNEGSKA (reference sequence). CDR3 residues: CSASDSLYEQYF. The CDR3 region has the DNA TGCAGTGCTTCCGACAGTCTCTACGAGCAGTACTTC.

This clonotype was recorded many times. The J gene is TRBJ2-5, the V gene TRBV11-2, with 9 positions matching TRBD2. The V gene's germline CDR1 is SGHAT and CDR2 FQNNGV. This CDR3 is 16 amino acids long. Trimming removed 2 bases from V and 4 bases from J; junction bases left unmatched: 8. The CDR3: CASSLISGLARETQYF. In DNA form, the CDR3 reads TGTGCCAGCAGCTTAATTTCCGGACTAGCGAGAGAGACCCAGTACTTC.

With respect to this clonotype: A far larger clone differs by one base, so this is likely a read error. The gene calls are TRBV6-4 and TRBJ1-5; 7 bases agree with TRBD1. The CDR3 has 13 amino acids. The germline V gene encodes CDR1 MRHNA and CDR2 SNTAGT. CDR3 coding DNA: TGTGCCAGCAGTACAGGGGAATATCAGCCCCAGAATTTT. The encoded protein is CASSTGEYQPQNF.

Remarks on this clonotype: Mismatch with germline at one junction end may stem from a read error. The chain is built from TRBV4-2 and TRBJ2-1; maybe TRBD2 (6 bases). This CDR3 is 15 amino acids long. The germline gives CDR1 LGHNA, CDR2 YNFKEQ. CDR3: CAISRDREPYNKQFF. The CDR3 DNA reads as TGTGCCATCAGCCGAGACCGGGAGCCTTACAATAAGCAGTTCTTC.

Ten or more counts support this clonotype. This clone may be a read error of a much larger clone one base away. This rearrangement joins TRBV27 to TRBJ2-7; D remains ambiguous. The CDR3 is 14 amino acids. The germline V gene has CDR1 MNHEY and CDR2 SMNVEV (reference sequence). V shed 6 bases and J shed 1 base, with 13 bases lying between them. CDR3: CASRPYSRSYEQYF. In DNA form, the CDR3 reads TGTGCCAGCAGACCTTACAGTCGTTCCTACGAGCAGTACTTC.

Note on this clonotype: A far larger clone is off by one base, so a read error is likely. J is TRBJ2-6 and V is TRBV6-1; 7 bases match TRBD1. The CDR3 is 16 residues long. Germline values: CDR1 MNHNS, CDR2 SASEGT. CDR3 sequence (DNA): TGTGCCAGCAGAGCTGACAGGGCCATATCGTTCTACGAGCATTACTTC. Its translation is CASRADRAISFYEHYF.

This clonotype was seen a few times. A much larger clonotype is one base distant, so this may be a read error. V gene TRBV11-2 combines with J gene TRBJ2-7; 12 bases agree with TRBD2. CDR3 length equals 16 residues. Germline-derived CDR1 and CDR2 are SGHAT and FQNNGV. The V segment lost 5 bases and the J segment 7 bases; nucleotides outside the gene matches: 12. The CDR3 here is CASSQAGLAGSREQYF. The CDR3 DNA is TGTGCCAGCAGCCAGGCCGGACTAGCGGGAAGTAGAGAGCAGTACTTC.

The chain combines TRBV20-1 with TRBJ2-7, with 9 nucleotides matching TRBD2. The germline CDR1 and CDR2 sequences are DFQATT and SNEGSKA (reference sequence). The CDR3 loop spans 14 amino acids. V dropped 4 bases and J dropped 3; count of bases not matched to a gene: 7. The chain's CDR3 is CSATRTSVSYEQYF. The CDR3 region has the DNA TGCAGTGCTACCCGGACTAGCGTGAGCTACGAGCAGTACTTC.

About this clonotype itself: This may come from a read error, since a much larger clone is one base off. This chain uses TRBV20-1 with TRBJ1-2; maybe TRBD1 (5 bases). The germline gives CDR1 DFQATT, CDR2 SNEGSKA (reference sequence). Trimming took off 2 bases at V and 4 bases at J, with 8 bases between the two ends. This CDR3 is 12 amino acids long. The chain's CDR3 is CSARSGTYGYTF. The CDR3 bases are TGCAGTGCTAGATCCGGGACCTATGGCTACACCTTC.

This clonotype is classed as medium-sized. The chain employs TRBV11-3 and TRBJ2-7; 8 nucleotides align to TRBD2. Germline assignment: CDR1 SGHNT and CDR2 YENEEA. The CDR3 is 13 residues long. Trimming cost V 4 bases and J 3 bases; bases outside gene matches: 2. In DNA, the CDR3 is TGTGCCAGCAGCTCCGGGACTAGCTACGAGCAGTACTTC. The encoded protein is CASSSGTSYEQYF.

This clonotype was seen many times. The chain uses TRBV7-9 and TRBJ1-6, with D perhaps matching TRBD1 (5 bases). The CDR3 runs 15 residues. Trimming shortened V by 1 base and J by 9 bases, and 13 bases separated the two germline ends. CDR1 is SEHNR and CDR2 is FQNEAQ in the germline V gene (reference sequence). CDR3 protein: CASSLEAGLGSPLHF. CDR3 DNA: TGTGCCAGCAGCTTAGAGGCAGGGTTGGGTTCACCCCTCCACTTT.

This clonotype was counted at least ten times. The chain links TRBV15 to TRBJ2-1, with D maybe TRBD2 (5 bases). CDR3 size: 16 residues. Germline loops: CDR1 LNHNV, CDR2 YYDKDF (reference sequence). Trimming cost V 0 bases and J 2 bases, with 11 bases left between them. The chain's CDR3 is CATSRDLEGAYNEQFF. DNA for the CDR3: TGTGCCACCAGCAGAGATCTAGAGGGCGCCTACAATGAGCAGTTCTTC.

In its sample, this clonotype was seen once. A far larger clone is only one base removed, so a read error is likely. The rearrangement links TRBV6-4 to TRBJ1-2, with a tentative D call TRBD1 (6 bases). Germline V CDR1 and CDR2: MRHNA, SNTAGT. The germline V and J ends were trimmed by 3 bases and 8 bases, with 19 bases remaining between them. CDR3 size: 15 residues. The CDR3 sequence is CASSEASGTWRGYTF. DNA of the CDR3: TGTGCCAGCAGTGAAGCGAGTGGGACATGGAGAGGCTACACCTTC.

DNA for the CDR3: TGTGCCAGCAGTTTATCGTTATGTGAGCAGTTCTTC. It encodes CASSLSLCEQFF. This chain joins TRBV28 and TRBJ2-1; D uncertain. Germline V gene lookup returns CDR1 MDHEN and CDR2 SYDVKM. V shed 1 base and J shed 9 bases, with 7 bases lying between them. The CDR3 contains 12 residues.